This entry lists 31 T cell receptor beta chains sequenced from one sample in a study of human T cells and chemical hapten exposure. Time point denoted: pre-sensitization, week 0. Treatment: therapeutic diphenylcyclopropenone sensitization with weekly scalp DPC. Each CDR3 protein gets one entry after TCRdb re-called the RACE reads with MiXCR. The data show 250,000 to 300,000 distinct CDR3 sequences, over 7.5% seen once. The sample here was whole blood, taken in connection with sensitization to the hapten diphenylcyclopropenone (DPC). The receptors shown here come from a man aged 18 to 35 with alopecia areata. Some clones in this sample may be carry-over from other donors' samples.

This clonotype was observed a handful of times. The V gene is TRBV13, the J gene TRBJ1-5; possible D gene TRBD1, 5 bases. The CDR3 runs 13 residues. Trimming removed 5 bases from V and 5 bases from J, with 10 bases in between. Germline CDR1 PRHDT, CDR2 FYEKMQ (reference sequence). CDR3 bases: TGTGCCAGCAGCGAGGGACGGGATCAGCCCCAGCATTTT. It codes for CASSEGRDQPQHF.

The genes are TRBV20-1 and TRBJ1-6, with D unclear. This CDR3 is 17 amino acids long. V was clipped by 3 bases and J by 0 bases, with 15 bases between them. Germline V gene data show CDR1 as DFQATT and CDR2 as SNEGSKA (reference sequence). The CDR3 reads CSARADRHSSYNSPLHF. CDR3 coding DNA: TGCAGTGCTAGGGCGGACCGGCACAGCTCCTATAATTCACCCCTCCACTTT.

This clonotype was counted at least ten times. V usage is TRBV29-1 and J usage is TRBJ1-1; weak D call: TRBD1 (6 bases). This CDR3 contains 12 residues. Germline values: CDR1 SQVTM, CDR2 ANQGSEA. V lost 7 bases and J lost 0, with 9 bases in between. CDR3 nucleotides: TGCAGCGCCGGACAGCTGAACACTGAAGCTTTCTTT. It specifies CSAGQLNTEAFF.

This clonotype was seen repeatedly, ten times or more. This chain connects TRBV5-1 to TRBJ1-2; the D is unclear. V lost 0 bases and J lost 2, with 5 bases in between. The CDR3 contains 13 residues. In germline, CDR1 is SGHRS, CDR2 YFSETQ. CDR3 nucleotide sequence: TGCGCCAGCAGCTTGGAAAGCAACTATGGCTACACCTTC. This encodes CASSLESNYGYTF.

The sample holds a few counts of this clonotype. The chain combines TRBV9 with TRBJ1-6; D unclear. Germline V gene data show CDR1 as SGDLS and CDR2 as YYNGEE. The germline V and J ends were trimmed by 0 bases and 5 bases, with 6 bases remaining between them. CDR3 length equals 14 residues. CDR3 DNA sequence: TGTGCCAGCAGCGTAGCTACCGATAATTCACCCCTCCACTTT. Its translation is CASSVATDNSPLHF. The full variable domain, rest sourced from reference TRBV9 and TRBJ1-6, is DSGVTQTPKHLITATGQRVTLRCSPRSGDLSVYWYQQSLDQGLQFLIQYYNGEERAKGNILERFSAQQFPDLHSELNLSSLELGDSALYFCASSVATDNSPLHFGNGTRLTVT.

The chain joins TRBV6-6 to TRBJ1-2, with D unresolved. Germline assignment: CDR1 MNHNY and CDR2 SVGAGI (reference sequence). V gave up 2 bases and J gave up 3 bases, with 7 bases separating them. The CDR3 loop spans 13 amino acids. CDR3 sequence: CASSYVADYGYTF. The CDR3, as DNA: TGTGCCAGCAGTTACGTTGCAGACTATGGCTACACCTTC.

This clonotype was counted between two and nine times. The chain employs TRBV19 and TRBJ2-6; perhaps TRBD2 as D (6 bases). The germline V gene has CDR1 LNHDA and CDR2 SQIVND (reference sequence). The CDR3 sequence is 19 residues long. Trimming removed 0 bases from V and 0 bases from J, with 15 bases in between. Here the CDR3 reads CASSIDLGGVFSGANVLTF. CDR3 DNA: TGTGCCAGTAGTATAGATCTGGGAGGCGTCTTCTCTGGGGCCAACGTCCTGACTTTC.

This clonotype was observed a handful of times. The chain recombines TRBV5-4 with TRBJ2-2; no clear D. The CDR3 extends over 16 amino acids. V shed 3 bases and J shed 0 bases, with 12 bases lying between them. Germline CDR1 is SGHNT and CDR2 is YYREEE (reference sequence). The chain's CDR3 is CASSWNRFSNTGELFF. CDR3 sequence (DNA): TGTGCCAGCAGCTGGAATAGGTTCTCGAACACCGGGGAGCTGTTTTTT.

This clonotype has more than one count but fewer than ten. V gene TRBV5-1 combines with J gene TRBJ1-1; 7 nucleotides align to TRBD1. The CDR3 spans 15 residues. V lost 4 bases, J lost 2 bases, and 8 bases stayed unmatched. The V gene's germline CDR1 is SGHRS and CDR2 YFSETQ. The CDR3 spells CASSNTGVVNTEAFF. CDR3 nucleotides: TGCGCCAGCAGCAACACAGGGGTTGTCAACACTGAAGCTTTCTTT.

This clonotype was detected only a few times. J is TRBJ2-7 and V is TRBV6-5; tentatively, D is TRBD2 (5 bases). Trimming pared 6 bases from V and 2 bases from J, leaving 17 bases between. Germline V gives CDR1 MNHEY, CDR2 SVGAGI. The CDR3 loop spans 15 amino acids. As DNA, the CDR3 is TGTGCCAGCAGACAAGGACTTGTCCAACCCTACGAGCAGTACTTC. This encodes CASRQGLVQPYEQYF.

This clonotype was counted many times. This rearrangement joins TRBV5-1 to TRBJ1-2; possible D gene TRBD1, 5 bases. Germline V lookup: CDR1 SGHRS, CDR2 YFSETQ. There are 16 residues in the CDR3. The ends were cut back, 4 bases at V and 4 bases at J, with 20 bases in the middle. This chain's CDR3 is CASSDYRDRFPYGYTF. CDR3 nucleotide sequence: TGCGCCAGCAGCGATTACCGGGACCGCTTTCCCTATGGCTACACCTTC.

The gene calls are TRBV4-1 and TRBJ1-4; TRBD1 matches at 10 bases. After removal of 1 base from V and 8 bases from J, the junction contained 10 bases not matched to a gene. The CDR3 is made up of 17 amino acids. CDR1 is MGHRA and CDR2 is YSYEKL in the germline V gene. The CDR3 sequence: CASSQGPRDRGYEKLFF. CDR3 bases: TGCGCCAGCAGCCAAGGGCCACGGGACAGGGGATACGAAAAACTGTTTTTT.

This clonotype showed up just a few times. The rearrangement links TRBV10-3 to TRBJ2-1; 9 bases agree with TRBD1. With V trimmed by 4 bases and J by 14 bases, 3 bases remained unmatched. The CDR3 extends over 11 amino acids. CDR1 is ENHRY, CDR2 SYGVKD, per germline. CDR3 amino acids: CAISGTGVKFF. CDR3 nucleotide sequence: TGTGCCATCAGTGGGACAGGGGTAAAGTTCTTC.

This clonotype was detected only a few times. The V and J genes are TRBV6-1 and TRBJ2-7; TRBD1 aligns across 8 bases. The CDR3 is 14 residues long. Losses at the gene ends were 8 bases for V and 2 bases for J; bases not matched to a gene: 8. Germline CDR1 MNHNS, CDR2 SASEGT. The chain's CDR3 is CASADRGNPYEQYV. CDR3 sequence (DNA): TGTGCCAGCGCCGACAGGGGAAACCCCTACGAGCAGTACGTC.

This clonotype was counted between two and nine times. J is TRBJ2-3 and V is TRBV3-1; no reliable D call. V was pared by 0 bases and J by 5 bases, with 15 bases between. The CDR3 spans 16 residues. Germline CDR1 reads LGHDT; CDR2 reads YNNKEL (reference sequence). The CDR3 here is CASSQEGWMLGDTQYF. CDR3 in DNA: TGTGCCAGCAGCCAAGAGGGGTGGATGCTCGGAGATACGCAGTATTTT.

This clonotype was seen only a few times. The chain carries TRBV6-2 or TRBV6-3 and TRBJ2-1, with TRBD2 matching over 8 bases. Germline-derived CDR1 and CDR2 are MNHEY and SVGEGT. The CDR3 covers 17 residues. The V gene end was trimmed by 7 bases and the J gene end by 0 bases; junction bases not matched to a gene: 11. Here the CDR3 reads CASNPQRGPFSYNEQFF. As DNA, the CDR3 is TGTGCCAGCAACCCCCAGCGGGGGCCTTTCTCCTACAATGAGCAGTTCTTC.

The chain is built from TRBV19 and TRBJ2-3, with D unclear. The CDR3 is made up of 15 amino acids. V was trimmed by 7 bases and J by 1 base, leaving 15 bases between them. Germline loops: CDR1 LNHDA, CDR2 SQIVND (reference sequence). CDR3 in amino acids: CASTGRFEGTDTQYF. CDR3 DNA sequence: TGTGCCAGTACTGGCCGCTTCGAAGGCACAGATACGCAGTATTTT.

This clonotype has a handful of counts. The chain employs TRBV11-2 and TRBJ2-3; 7 nucleotides match TRBD1. This CDR3 region has 16 residues. V shed 5 bases and J 4 bases; nucleotides not matched to a gene: 12. Germline V gene sequence: CDR1 SGHAT, CDR2 FQNNGV. As DNA, the CDR3 is TGTGCCAGCAGCACCCGGACAGGAAGGATCTCAGATACGCAGTATTTT. Encoded protein: CASSTRTGRISDTQYF.

The rearrangement links TRBV12-3 or TRBV12-4 to TRBJ1-5, with D unclear. Trimming stripped 3 bases from V and 7 bases from J, with 10 bases between. There are 13 residues in the CDR3. CDR3 amino acids: CASSFGVAQPQHF. The CDR3 DNA reads TGTGCCAGCAGTTTCGGGGTGGCCCAGCCCCAGCATTTT.

The J gene is TRBJ2-4, the V gene TRBV11-2; D perhaps matches TRBD2 (6 bases). V was cut by 5 bases and J by 1 base, with 15 bases left in between. The CDR3 extends over 16 amino acids. The germline CDR1 and CDR2 sequences are SGHAT and FQNNGV. The CDR3 sequence is CASSPSRAGAKNIQYF. CDR3 nucleotides: TGTGCCAGCAGCCCTTCCAGGGCGGGGGCCAAAAACATTCAGTACTTC. Variable domain in full (rest from reference TRBV11-2 and TRBJ2-4): EAGVAQSPRYKIIEKRQSVAFWCNPISGHATLYWYQQILGQGPKLLIQFQNNGVVDDSQLPKDRFSAERLKGVDSTLKIQPAKLEDSAVYLCASSPSRAGAKNIQYFGAGTRLSVL.

The chain combines TRBV12-3 or TRBV12-4 with TRBJ1-1; TRBD1 is a possible D gene (5 bases). Trimming pared 5 bases from V and 0 bases from J, leaving 13 bases between. The CDR3 loop spans 15 amino acids. The CDR3 coding sequence is TGTGCCAGCAGTCTATTGACAGCAATGAACACTGAAGCTTTCTTT. It is translated as CASSLLTAMNTEAFF.

This chain connects TRBV2 to TRBJ1-2; tentatively, D is TRBD1 (5 bases). CDR1 and CDR2 from the germline V gene are SNHLY and FYNNEI. V lost 8 bases to trimming and J lost 4 bases, with 17 bases between them. This CDR3 region has 14 residues. CDR3 in amino acids: CASGQGAGSYGYTF. Here the CDR3 DNA reads TGTGCCAGCGGGCAAGGGGCAGGGTCCTATGGCTACACCTTC. The full variable domain, rest sourced from reference TRBV2 and TRBJ1-2, is EPEVTQTPSHQVTQMGQEVILRCVPISNHLYFYWYRQILGQKVEFLVSFYNNEISEKSEIFDDQFSVERPDGSNFTLKIRSTKLEDSAMYFCASGQGAGSYGYTFGSGTRLTVV.

This clonotype has more than one count but fewer than ten. The chain uses TRBV7-9 and TRBJ2-7, with TRBD1 matching over 7 bases. Trimming removed 4 bases from V and 3 bases from J; junction bases left unmatched: 3. The CDR3 is made up of 13 amino acids. Germline loops: CDR1 SEHNR, CDR2 FQNEAQ (reference sequence). Here the CDR3 reads CASSYGTDYEQYF. The CDR3, as DNA: TGTGCCAGCAGCTACGGGACAGACTACGAGCAGTACTTC.

The chain couples TRBV2 to TRBJ2-1; 8 bases map to TRBD1. V shed 6 bases, J shed 3 bases, and the junction held 1 base outside the gene matches. This CDR3 has 13 residues. Germline CDR1 is SNHLY and CDR2 is FYNNEI. The CDR3 DNA sequence: TGTGCCAGCAGGGGGACAGGCTACAATGAGCAGTTCTTC. Its protein product is CASRGTGYNEQFF.

V and J are TRBV20-1 and TRBJ2-4, with 11 bases lining up with TRBD2. Germline V gene lookup returns CDR1 DFQATT and CDR2 SNEGSKA (reference sequence). Trimming removed 3 bases from V and 1 base from J; junction bases left unmatched: 2. The CDR3 sequence is 15 residues long. This chain's CDR3 is CSASRTSGAKNIQYF. CDR3 nucleotides: TGCAGTGCTAGCCGGACTAGCGGGGCCAAAAACATTCAGTACTTC.

This clonotype was counted a few times. This chain uses TRBV12-3 or TRBV12-4 with TRBJ2-7; D might be TRBD2 (5 bases). Deletions cut 3 bases from V and 5 bases from J, with 11 bases between. This CDR3 is 13 amino acids long. The CDR3: CASSFLGANEQYF. The DNA of the CDR3 is TGTGCCAGCAGTTTTTTGGGAGCTAACGAGCAGTACTTC.

This clonotype was seen a few times. The chain uses TRBV6-5 and TRBJ1-1; D not resolved. The CDR3 spans 15 residues. V was cut by 3 bases and J by 1 base, with 12 bases left in between. CDR1 is MNHEY and CDR2 is SVGAGI in the germline V gene. The CDR3: CASSYKIGGNTEAFF. The CDR3 region has the DNA TGTGCCAGCAGTTATAAGATAGGAGGGAACACTGAAGCTTTCTTT.

At least ten counts were recorded for this clonotype. The chain employs TRBV5-1 and TRBJ1-1; 7 nucleotides align to TRBD1. Germline CDR1 and CDR2: SGHRS and YFSETQ. This CDR3 has 16 amino acids. J gave up 6 bases and V 1 base, and 12 bases lay outside the gene matches. CDR3 in DNA: TGCGCCAGCAGCTTGACAGGGGCGGATGTCAGTTCTGAAGCTTTCTTT. It encodes CASSLTGADVSSEAFF.

This clonotype occurred a few times. The chain has TRBV5-1 and TRBJ1-4; unclear D gene. Trimming removed 0 bases from V and 7 bases from J, with 7 bases in between. The CDR3 has 13 amino acids. Germline CDR1 is SGHRS and CDR2 is YFSETQ. The CDR3 bases are TGCGCCAGCAGCTTGGAGTATGGTGAAAAACTGTTTTTT. Encoded protein: CASSLEYGEKLFF.

This chain links TRBV24-1 with TRBJ1-5; D uncertain. V lost 2 bases and J 3 bases, leaving 1 base between the germline ends. This CDR3 region has 12 residues. CDR1 KGHDR and CDR2 SFDVKD come from the germline V gene. The chain's CDR3 is CATSDYNQPQHF. CDR3 DNA: TGTGCCACCAGTGATTACAATCAGCCCCAGCATTTT.

This clonotype was seen a few times. The rearrangement links TRBV12-3 or TRBV12-4 to TRBJ2-1; 7 bases agree with TRBD1. V gave up 6 bases and J gave up 5 bases; unmatched junction bases: 4. The length of the CDR3 is 13 residues. The CDR3 DNA is TGTGCCAGCAGCGGGACAGAGAACAATGAGCAGTTCTTC. Translating it yields CASSGTENNEQFF.